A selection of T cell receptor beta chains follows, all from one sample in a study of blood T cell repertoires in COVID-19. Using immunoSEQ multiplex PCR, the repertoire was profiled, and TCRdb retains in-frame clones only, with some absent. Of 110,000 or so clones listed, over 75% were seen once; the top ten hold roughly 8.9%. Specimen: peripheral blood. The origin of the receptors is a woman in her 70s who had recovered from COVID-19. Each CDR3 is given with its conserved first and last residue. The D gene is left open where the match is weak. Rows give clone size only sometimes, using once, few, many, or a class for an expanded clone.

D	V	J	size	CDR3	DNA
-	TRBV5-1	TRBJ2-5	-	CASSLETGRETQYF	TGCGCCAGCAGCTTGGAGACAGGGAGGGAGACCCAGTACTTC
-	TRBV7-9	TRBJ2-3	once	CASSLRGSSTDTQYF	TGTGCCAGCAGCTTACGGGGATCTAGCACAGATACGCAGTATTTT
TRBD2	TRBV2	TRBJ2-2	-	CASSLPRGGTGELFF	TGTGCCAGCTCCCTACCCCGGGGGGGCACCGGGGAGCTGTTTTTT
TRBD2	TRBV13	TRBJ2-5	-	CASSLFTSGQETQYF	TGTGCCAGCAGCTTATTCACTAGCGGGCAAGAGACCCAGTACTTC
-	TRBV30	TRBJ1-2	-	CAWITIVRPSGRTYGYTF	TGTGCCTGGATTACTATTGTCCGTCCCTCGGGAAGGACGTATGGCTACACCTTC
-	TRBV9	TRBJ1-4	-	CASSSFGRGNEKLFF	TGTGCCAGCAGCTCATTCGGCAGGGGCAATGAAAAACTGTTTTTT
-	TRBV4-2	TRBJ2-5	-	CASSQREETQYF	TGTGCCAGCAGCCAGAGGGAAGAGACCCAGTACTTC
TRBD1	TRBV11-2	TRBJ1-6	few	CASSPQTGVRNSPLHF	TGTGCCAGCAGCCCCCAGACAGGGGTCAGAAATTCACCCCTCCACTTT
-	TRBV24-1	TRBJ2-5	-	CATSDLGEGETQYF	TGTGCCACCAGTGATTTAGGGGAAGGGGAGACCCAGTACTTC
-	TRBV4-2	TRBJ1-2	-	CASSQGRSYGYTF	TGTGCCAGCAGCCAGGGGCGCAGCTATGGCTACACCTTC
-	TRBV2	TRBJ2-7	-	CASSDRRGAYEQYF	TGTGCCAGCAGTGACAGGAGGGGTGCCTACGAGCAGTACTTC
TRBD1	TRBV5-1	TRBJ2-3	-	CASSLGDRGRGDTQYF	TGCGCCAGCAGCTTAGGGGACAGGGGTCGGGGAGATACGCAGTATTTT
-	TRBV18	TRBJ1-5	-	CASSPLGGPQHF	TGTGCCAGCTCACCACTGGGGGGGCCCCAGCATTTT
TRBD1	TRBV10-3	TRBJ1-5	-	CAISEETGVGFIGQPQHF	TGTGCCATCAGTGAGGAGACAGGGGTAGGTTTTATTGGTCAGCCCCAGCATTTT
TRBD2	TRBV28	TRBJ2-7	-	CASSPGLVSYEQYF	TGTGCCAGCAGTCCGGGACTAGTCTCCTACGAGCAGTACTTC
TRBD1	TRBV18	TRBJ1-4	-	CASSLGQGGTNEKLFF	TGTGCCAGCTCGCTGGGACAGGGCGGGACTAATGAAAAACTGTTTTTT
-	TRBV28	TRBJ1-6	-	CASHTSWGPNSPLHF	TGTGCCAGCCACACATCTTGGGGCCCAAATTCACCCCTCCACTTT
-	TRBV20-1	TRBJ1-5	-	CSARIPRSQHF	TGCAGTGCTAGAATTCCCCGGTCCCAGCATTTT
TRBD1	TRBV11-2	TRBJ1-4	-	CASSLDMGQGYEKLFF	TGTGCCAGCAGCTTAGATATGGGACAGGGATATGAAAAACTGTTTTTT
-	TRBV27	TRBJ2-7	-	CASSFGGSSYEQYF	TGTGCCAGCAGTTTTGGCGGGTCGTCCTACGAGCAGTACTTC
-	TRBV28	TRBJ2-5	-	CASSLVRGLRETQYF	TGTGCCAGCAGTTTAGTCAGGGGCCTACGGGAGACCCAGTACTTC
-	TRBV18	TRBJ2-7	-	CASSPRQKNAYEQYF	TGTGCCAGCTCACCTAGACAGAAAAATGCCTACGAGCAGTACTTC
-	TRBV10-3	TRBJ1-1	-	CAISDGGLFWHEAFF	TGTGCCATCAGTGACGGGGGACTCTTCTGGCATGAAGCTTTCTTT
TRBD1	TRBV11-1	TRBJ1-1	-	CASSYGQGGAEAFF	TGTGCCAGCAGCTACGGACAGGGGGGGGCTGAAGCTTTCTTT
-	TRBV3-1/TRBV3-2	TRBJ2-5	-	CASSPGHSTGKTQYF	TGTGCCAGCAGCCCCGGTCACTCCACAGGGAAGACCCAGTACTTC
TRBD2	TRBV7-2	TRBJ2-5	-	CASSRGLAGGRQETQYF	TGTGCCAGCAGCAGGGGGCTAGCGGGGGGAAGGCAAGAGACCCAGTACTTC
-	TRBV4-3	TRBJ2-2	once	CASSQEAPTGINTGELFF	TGCGCCAGCAGCCAAGAGGCCCCAACAGGGATTAACACCGGGGAGCTGTTTTTT
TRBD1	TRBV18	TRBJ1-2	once	CASSPGTGINYGYTF	TGTGCCAGCTCCCCCGGGACAGGTATTAACTATGGCTACACCTTC
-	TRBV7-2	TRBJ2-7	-	CASSPRRGSYEQYF	TGTGCCAGCAGCCCACGGAGGGGCTCCTACGAGCAGTACTTC
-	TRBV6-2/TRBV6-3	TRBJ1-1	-	CASSRTVMNTEAFF	TGTGCCAGCAGCCGGACAGTCATGAACACTGAAGCTTTCTTT
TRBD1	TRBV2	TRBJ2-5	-	CASSGQGQETQYF	TGTGCCAGCAGCGGACAGGGTCAAGAGACCCAGTACTTC
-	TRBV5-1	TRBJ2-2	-	CASSGNKNTGELFF	TGCGCCAGCAGCGGCAATAAGAACACCGGGGAGCTGTTTTTT
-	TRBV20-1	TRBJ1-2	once	CSAMAGGYTF	TGCAGTGCTATGGCAGGTGGCTACACCTTC
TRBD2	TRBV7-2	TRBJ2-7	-	CASKLAGGRYEQYF	TGTGCCAGCAAACTAGCGGGAGGTCGCTACGAGCAGTACTTC
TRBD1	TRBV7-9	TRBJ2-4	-	CASSFTGGENIQYF	TGTGCCAGCAGCTTCACAGGGGGCGAAAACATTCAGTACTTC
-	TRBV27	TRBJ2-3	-	CASRPGGGRLTDTQYF	TGTGCCAGCCGACCCGGAGGGGGCCGATTAACAGATACGCAGTATTTT
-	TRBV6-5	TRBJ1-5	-	CASSYSGRNNQPQHF	TGTGCCAGCAGTTACTCGGGGCGGAACAATCAGCCCCAGCATTTT
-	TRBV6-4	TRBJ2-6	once	CASSDSGGANVLTF	TGTGCCAGCAGTGACTCCGGTGGGGCCAACGTCCTGACTTTC
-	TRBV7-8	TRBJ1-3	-	CASSVRGWGNTIYF	TGTGCCAGCAGCGTCAGAGGGTGGGGAAACACCATATATTTT
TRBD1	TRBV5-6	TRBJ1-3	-	CASTTGGRNTIYF	TGTGCCAGCACAACAGGGGGAAGAAACACCATATATTTT
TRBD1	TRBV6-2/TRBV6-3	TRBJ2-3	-	CASSYGTGGWVPPDTQYF	TGTGCCAGCAGTTACGGGACAGGGGGGTGGGTTCCGCCAGATACGCAGTATTTT
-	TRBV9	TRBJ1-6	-	CASSVGGSRSSPLHF	TGTGCCAGCAGCGTAGGAGGGTCTCGAAGTTCACCCCTCCACTTT
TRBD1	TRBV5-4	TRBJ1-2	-	CASMSGTEINYGYTF	TGTGCCAGCATGTCCGGGACAGAAATAAACTATGGCTACACCTTC
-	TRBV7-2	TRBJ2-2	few	CASSLDLNTGELFF	TGTGCCAGCAGCTTAGACTTGAACACCGGGGAGCTGTTTTTT
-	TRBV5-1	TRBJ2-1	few	CASSLEGGAYNEQFF	TGCGCCAGCAGCTTGGAAGGGGGGGCCTACAATGAGCAGTTCTTC
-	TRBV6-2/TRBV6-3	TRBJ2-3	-	CASSYSVAAVGTDTQYF	TGTGCCAGCAGTTACTCCGTAGCCGCGGTGGGCACAGATACGCAGTATTTT
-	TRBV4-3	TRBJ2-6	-	CASSQGRAAGANVLTF	TGCGCCAGCAGCCAAGGGCGGGCGGCTGGGGCCAACGTCCTGACTTTC
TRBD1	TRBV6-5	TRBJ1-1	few	CASSSRTGGYTEAFF	TGTGCCAGCAGTTCAAGGACAGGGGGCTACACTGAAGCTTTCTTT
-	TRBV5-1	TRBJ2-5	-	CASSLEGGETQYF	TGCGCCAGCAGCTTGGAGGGAGGAGAGACCCAGTACTTC
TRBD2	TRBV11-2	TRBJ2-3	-	CASSTLGAGGTDTQYF	TGTGCCAGCAGCACCCTTGGGGCGGGAGGCACAGATACGCAGTATTTT